Described below is a single T cell receptor (beta chain) sequence and its context. The clone's antigen remains unknown. No base quality values were provided; no much bigger clone lies one nucleotide off. For this chain, trimming is 7 bases at the V end and 7 bases at the J end, and the number of junction bases without a gene match is 13. The CDR3 numbers 15 residues from cysteine through phenylalanine. The sequence is cut down to CDR3 DNA, 45 bases in frame from base 1. As encoded in the germline V gene, CDR1 is MDHEN while CDR2 is SYDVKM. This specimen belongs to a study of cytomegalovirus exposure and HLA in healthy donors (TCRdb year 2017). At the level of the whole study: A later analysis indicated that the roughly 120 validation repertoires were generated on the platform also employed for the approximately 670 repertoires of the first cohort. The study aimed to test whether signatures of past pathogen exposure could be identified by cataloging public T cell receptors. In addition to the first cohort of around 670 subjects, a separate validation cohort of approximately 120 different subjects was used. High-throughput TCR immunosequencing, statistical association of individual TCRs with disease status, and machine learning were combined to predict cytomegalovirus infection status.

On the study overall, not on this receptor specifically: Subsequent analysis determined that TCRs grouped into clusters in the first cohort also showed a tendency toward co-occurrence across the approximately 120 validation repertoires, and 94% of cluster scores exceeded 0. Three of the identified cytomegalovirus-associated TCR beta chains were confirmed in vitro to be specific for cytomegalovirus antigens. Most TCR sequences were observed very rarely across donors, whereas some public TCRs were present in many individuals. The study gave a list of 150 to 200 TCR beta chains associated with cytomegalovirus. The authors suggested that the approach could potentially be generalized to other disease states and immunological phenotypes. A later analysis had no HLA typing for the validation cohort, so co-occurrence there was scored across all 110 or so repertoires. The classifier was reported to diagnose cytomegalovirus status with high specificity and sensitivity in both the original cohort and the validation cohort.

Library method: the immunoSEQ multiplex PCR assay. In the original analysis: A statistical classification framework was built for diagnosing cytomegalovirus status from the catalog of TCR beta chain sequences. This is the immuneACCESS table as TCRdb keeps it, with only in-frame sequences that have V and J called. A part of the clones is gone; compared with another copy, unresolved V genes explain less than half, and the rest is unexplained. V and J calls and clone size are those listed in that table; D and trimming were worked out from the DNA. Within this sample are about 270,000 clones, with 65% to 90% of them counted one time only. The ten largest clones capture about 1% of the sample. The donors belonged to the validation cohort of under 150 subjects, which was separate from the roughly 670-subject first cohort.

The sequencing input was PBMCs. The TCR comes from a woman aged 18 to 35 in good health and CMV-seronegative. The chain links TRBV28 with TRBJ1-5, with 7 bases in between that match TRBD1. The CDR3 in this case is CASTVGGWDWQPQHF. The DNA sequence reads TGTGCCAGCACCGTAGGGGGCTGGGATTGGCAGCCCCAGCATTTT.